The 24 T cell receptor beta chains presented below share a single source sample, sequenced in a study of low-dose radiotherapy and immunotherapy resistance in tumors. Time point meaning: before trial treatment. Gene-specific TRAV and TRBV primers were used for first-strand cDNA, covering alpha and beta chains. Amplification of TCRs used a constant-region primer and V-primer adapter for about 20 PCR cycles. TCRdb reprocessed the reads with MiXCR, giving one entry per CDR3 protein. The sample carries 54,000 or so distinct CDR3 sequences, 25% recorded once. The sequences come from PBMCs, collected before treatment. These receptors all stem from a male donor with prostate cancer.

This clonotype was detected ten times or more. The chain is built from TRBV20-1 and TRBJ2-1, with 9 bases fitting TRBD1. Germline V gives CDR1 DFQATT, CDR2 SNEGSKA (reference sequence). This CDR3 has 14 amino acids. Losses at the gene ends were 6 bases for V and 5 bases for J; bases not matched to a gene: 8. This CDR3 is CSADGTGINNEQFF. The CDR3 bases are TGCAGTGCGGACGGGACAGGGATCAACAATGAGCAGTTCTTC.

This clonotype was counted at least ten times. V is TRBV11-3 and J is TRBJ2-5; perhaps TRBD2 as D (5 bases). The germline V gene has CDR1 SGHNT and CDR2 YENEEA. V dropped 6 bases and J dropped 1 base, with 12 bases sitting between them. This CDR3 region has 14 residues. In nucleotides, the CDR3 is TGTGCCAGCAGTCCCGGAGGACCCCAAGAGACCCAGTACTTC. This translates into CASSPGGPQETQYF.

V usage is TRBV12-3 or TRBV12-4 and J usage is TRBJ2-3; 15 nucleotides agree with TRBD2. Unmatched junction bases numbered 7, after V lost 6 bases and J lost 6 bases. CDR3 size: 16 residues. CDR3 residues: CASSPGLAGGRDTQYF. CDR3 bases: TGTGCCAGCAGCCCTGGACTAGCGGGAGGGCGGGATACGCAGTATTTT.

In this sample, this clonotype turned up many times. V and J are TRBV12-3 or TRBV12-4 and TRBJ2-2; 10 nucleotides line up with TRBD2. With 5 bases clipped from V and 4 bases from J, the junction kept 4 bases outside the gene matches. This CDR3 has 15 residues. CDR3: CASSPGLASTGELFF. The CDR3 nucleotides read TGTGCCAGCAGTCCGGGACTAGCGTCCACCGGGGAGCTGTTTTTT.

This clonotype was counted only a few times. The chain is built from TRBV5-1 and TRBJ1-1; D is uncertain. From germline, CDR1 is SGHRS and CDR2 YFSETQ. The germline V and J ends were trimmed by 1 base and 2 bases, with 12 bases remaining between them. The CDR3 runs to 15 residues. Here the CDR3 reads CASSLLGLLNTEAFF. The DNA of the CDR3 is TGCGCCAGCAGCTTGCTAGGGCTGCTTAACACTGAAGCTTTCTTT.

This clonotype showed up many times. The rearrangement links TRBV2 to TRBJ1-1; D gene unclear. Germline V gives CDR1 SNHLY, CDR2 FYNNEI. Trimming took 1 base from V and 12 from J, leaving 12 bases between them. The CDR3 runs 12 residues. The DNA of the CDR3 is TGTGCCAGCAGTGAAGACTCCCTGGACCCTTTCTTT. It is translated as CASSEDSLDPFF.

This clonotype was picked up many times. The chain links TRBV2 to TRBJ1-4; 7 positions agree with TRBD1. From germline, CDR1 is SNHLY and CDR2 FYNNEI. This CDR3 comprises 15 residues. With 10 bases clipped from V and 4 bases from J, the junction kept 12 bases outside the gene matches. The DNA of the CDR3 is TGTGCCACCTCCGTCGGGACAGCCCTTAATGAAAAACTGTTTTTT. Translating gives CATSVGTALNEKLFF.

This rearrangement joins TRBV9 to TRBJ2-7; D unclear. The germline V and J ends were trimmed by 4 bases and 3 bases, with 11 bases remaining between them. The CDR3 totals 13 residues. Germline V lookup: CDR1 SGDLS, CDR2 YYNGEE. The CDR3 region has the DNA TGTGCCAGCAGCCCCCTCGAAGGCTACGAGCAGTACTTC. Amino acids: CASSPLEGYEQYF.

This clonotype was detected ten times or more. The chain employs TRBV29-1 and TRBJ2-2, with unresolved D. Per the germline V gene, CDR1 is SQVTM and CDR2 is ANQGSEA. The CDR3 length is 16 residues. V lost 5 bases to trimming and J lost 4 bases, with 20 bases between them. The CDR3 here is CSVTGPGTRGTGELFF. The CDR3 bases are TGCAGCGTTACCGGACCAGGTACCCGTGGCACCGGGGAGCTGTTTTTT.

This clonotype was picked up many times. The rearrangement uses TRBV5-1 and TRBJ2-2; a possible D gene is TRBD2 (5 bases). This CDR3 has 17 residues. V dropped 0 bases and J dropped 5 bases, with 17 bases sitting between them. Per the germline V gene, CDR1 is SGHRS and CDR2 is YFSETQ. CDR3 DNA sequence: TGCGCCAGCAGCTTGGGCTCCTCCGGACGGGGAACCGGGGAGCTGTTTTTT. It specifies CASSLGSSGRGTGELFF.

The chain couples TRBV6-5 to TRBJ1-5; D not certain. V lost 6 bases and J lost 3, with 9 bases in between. The CDR3 is made up of 13 amino acids. Germline CDR1 is MNHEY and CDR2 is SVGAGI. CDR3 residues: CASSTGHNQPQHF. The DNA of the CDR3 is TGTGCCAGCAGCACCGGTCACAATCAGCCCCAGCATTTT.

On this clonotype: A single base is all that separates this from a far larger clone, so a read error is likely. This rearrangement joins TRBV4-3 to TRBJ2-1; tentative D call: TRBD1 (6 bases). V lost 2 bases and J 13 bases, leaving 27 bases between the germline ends. The CDR3 is 17 amino acids. CDR1 and CDR2 (germline): LGHNA, YSLEER. The CDR3 loop reads CASSQPDGRGGRETQFF. As DNA, the CDR3 is TGCGCCAGCAGCCAACCCGACGGCAGGGGCGGAAGAGAGACCCAGTTCTTC.

The V call is TRBV29-1, the J call TRBJ2-1, with D perhaps matching TRBD1 (6 bases). Germline loops: CDR1 SQVTM, CDR2 ANQGSEA. V lost 6 bases and J lost 6, with 12 bases in between. The CDR3 extends over 12 amino acids. As DNA, the CDR3 is TGCAGCGTGGCCGACAGGTCCAATGAGCAGTTCTTC. It is translated as CSVADRSNEQFF.

This clonotype was found many times. This chain joins TRBV20-1 and TRBJ2-1, with TRBD2 matching over 8 bases. The CDR3 consists of 17 residues. Germline loops: CDR1 DFQATT, CDR2 SNEGSKA (reference sequence). Trimming removed 2 bases from V and 9 bases from J; junction bases left unmatched: 18. The CDR3 loop is CSARYPRGVAGFGEQFF. The CDR3, as DNA: TGCAGTGCTAGATATCCCCGTGGGGTAGCGGGATTTGGTGAGCAGTTCTTC.

The V call is TRBV29-1, the J call TRBJ2-7; D remains ambiguous. This CDR3 region has 12 residues. Between the trimmed V and J ends, which lost 4 bases and 7 bases, there was a span of 14 bases. CDR1 SQVTM and CDR2 ANQGSEA come from the germline V gene. CDR3 DNA sequence: TGCAGCGTTGTCCCCACCGTTGGTGAGCAGTACTTC. Translation: CSVVPTVGEQYF.

The V and J genes are TRBV27 and TRBJ2-1, with 10 bases that match TRBD2. The CDR3 sequence is 15 residues long. V trimming: 2 bases; J trimming: 9 bases; junction bases outside the gene matches: 7. Germline V gene data show CDR1 as MNHEY and CDR2 as SMNVEV (reference sequence). The CDR3 DNA is TGTGCCAGCAGTTTAAGTACTAGCGGGATCGGTGAGCAGTTCTTC. Protein: CASSLSTSGIGEQFF.

This clonotype was recorded at least ten times. The J gene is TRBJ2-5, the V gene TRBV5-1; D is uncertain. Looked up from germline, CDR1 is SGHRS and CDR2 is YFSETQ. The CDR3 loop spans 13 amino acids. With 0 bases removed from V and 1 base from J, the gap between germline ends came to 4 bases. The CDR3: CASSLGRQETQYF. The DNA of the CDR3 is TGCGCCAGCAGCTTGGGACGCCAAGAGACCCAGTACTTC.

In this sample, this clonotype turned up many times. The chain uses TRBV20-1 and TRBJ1-2; D not resolved. The germline gives CDR1 DFQATT, CDR2 SNEGSKA (reference sequence). Trimming left V 6 bases short and J 2 bases short, with 13 bases between. The CDR3 totals 13 residues. CDR3 nucleotide sequence: TGCAGTGCCACCCCTACAGCCAACTATGGCTACACCTTC. Translated: CSATPTANYGYTF.

This clonotype came up many times. The chain uses TRBV2 and TRBJ2-1, with 10 bases matching TRBD2. The V segment lost 7 bases and the J segment 8 bases; nucleotides outside the gene matches: 8. The CDR3 spans 14 residues. Germline CDR1 reads SNHLY; CDR2 reads FYNNEI. In DNA, the CDR3 is TGTGCCAGCAAAAGCGGGGGGGCCCGCGATGAGCAGTTCTTC. This sequence encodes CASKSGGARDEQFF.

This clonotype was seen repeatedly, ten times or more. CDR3 sequence reads: CASSLFAPSEGVDEQYF. The CDR3, as DNA: TGTGCCAGCAGTTTATTCGCCCCCTCGGAGGGAGTTGACGAGCAGTACTTC. V gene TRBV28 combines with J gene TRBJ2-7; D possibly corresponds to TRBD2 (6 bases). Between the trimmed V and J ends, which lost 1 base and 5 bases, there was a span of 21 bases. There are 17 residues in the CDR3. Germline assignment: CDR1 MDHEN and CDR2 SYDVKM.

This clonotype has ten or more counts. The rearrangement uses TRBV7-2 and TRBJ2-7, with 7 bases that match TRBD2. The CDR3 loop spans 13 amino acids. CDR1 is SGHTA and CDR2 is FQGNSA in the germline V gene. After removal of 8 bases from V and 4 bases from J, the junction contained 8 bases not matched to a gene. CDR3 in amino acids: CASGAGVRYEQYF. The CDR3 nucleotides read TGTGCCAGCGGTGCGGGGGTACGTTACGAGCAGTACTTC.

On this clonotype itself: One junction end disagrees with the germline gene, perhaps due to a read error. This rearrangement joins TRBV12-3 or TRBV12-4 to TRBJ2-1, with 8 bases identical to TRBD2. This CDR3 comprises 15 residues. The CDR3 here is CASRTISGSGDEQFF. Written as DNA, the CDR3 is TGTGCCAGCAGAACCATAAGCGGGAGCGGCGATGAGCAGTTCTTT.

By its share, this clonotype is medium-sized. The V call is TRBV6-1, the J call TRBJ2-1; TRBD1 aligns across 10 bases. The ends lost 6 bases at V and 7 bases at J; junction bases unmatched: 6. Germline assignment: CDR1 MNHNS and CDR2 SASEGT. The CDR3 is 14 amino acids. The CDR3 DNA is TGTGCCAGCAGCCGGGACAGGGGAATAAATGAGCAGTTCTTC. It is translated as CASSRDRGINEQFF.

This clonotype was counted ten times or more. This sequence joins TRBV11-2 and TRBJ1-1; D possibly corresponds to TRBD1 (5 bases). Trimming removed 5 bases from V and 0 bases from J, with 19 bases in between. Germline V CDR1 and CDR2: SGHAT, FQNNGV. The CDR3 covers 17 residues. CDR3 residues: CASSLVGVGTMNTEAFF. CDR3 nucleotides: TGTGCCAGCAGCCTAGTGGGGGTGGGGACCATGAACACTGAAGCTTTCTTT.